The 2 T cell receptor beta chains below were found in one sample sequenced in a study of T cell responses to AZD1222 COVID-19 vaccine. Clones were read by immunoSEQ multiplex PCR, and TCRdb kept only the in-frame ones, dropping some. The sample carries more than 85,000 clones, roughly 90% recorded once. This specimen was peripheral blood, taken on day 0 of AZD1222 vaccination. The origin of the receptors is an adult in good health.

CDR3 nucleotide sequence: TGTGCCAGCAGCTTTCTTGTCAGAGACACTGAAGCTTTCTTT. This sequence encodes CASSFLVRDTEAFF. The V gene is TRBV5-5, the J gene TRBJ1-1; D is unclear. This CDR3 contains 14 residues. Trimming stripped 2 bases from V and 3 bases from J, with 11 bases between. The V gene's germline CDR1 is SGHKS and CDR2 YYEKEE (reference sequence).

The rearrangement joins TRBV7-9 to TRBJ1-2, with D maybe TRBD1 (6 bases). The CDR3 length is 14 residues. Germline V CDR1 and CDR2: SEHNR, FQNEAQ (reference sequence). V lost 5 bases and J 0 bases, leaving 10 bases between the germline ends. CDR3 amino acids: CASSPQGANYGYTF. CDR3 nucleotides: TGTGCCAGCAGCCCACAGGGAGCTAACTATGGCTACACCTTC.